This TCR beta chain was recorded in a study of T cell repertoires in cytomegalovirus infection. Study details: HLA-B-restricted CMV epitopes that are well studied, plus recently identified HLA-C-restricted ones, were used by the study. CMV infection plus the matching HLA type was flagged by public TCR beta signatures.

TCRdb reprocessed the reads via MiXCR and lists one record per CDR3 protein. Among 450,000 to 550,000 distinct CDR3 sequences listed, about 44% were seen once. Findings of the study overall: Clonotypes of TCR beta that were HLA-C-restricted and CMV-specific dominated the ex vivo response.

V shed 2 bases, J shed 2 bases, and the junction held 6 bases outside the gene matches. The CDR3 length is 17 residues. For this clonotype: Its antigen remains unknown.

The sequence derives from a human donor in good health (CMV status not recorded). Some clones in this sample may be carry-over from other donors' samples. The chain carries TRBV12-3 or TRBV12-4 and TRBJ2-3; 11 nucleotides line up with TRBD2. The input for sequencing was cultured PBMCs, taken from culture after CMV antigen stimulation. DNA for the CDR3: TGTGCCAGCAGTTTATCCCTAGCGGGGGGACTCACAGATACGCAGTATTTT. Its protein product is CASSLSLAGGLTDTQYF.